The rows below give T cell receptor beta chains drawn from one sample of a study of T-cell reconstitution after alpha-beta-depleted transplantation in children. TCRdb redid the calling of the PCR reads with MiXCR, one entry per CDR3 protein. The profile shows about 440,000 distinct CDR3 sequences, around two fifths of them singletons. This specimen was PBMCs, taken before TCRalphabeta/CD19-depleted stem cell transplant. The receptors were gathered from a girl aged 2-10 years with aplastic anemia, due to receive a stem cell transplant. Both conserved end residues are trimmed from each CDR3. The order of the fields is J gene, V gene, D gene, CDR3 protein. D genes are given only for firm matches.

>TRBJ2-2|TRBV19|.
ASSNRPGTSNTGELF
>TRBJ2-3|TRBV6-5|.
ASSYSGRRADTQY
>TRBJ1-1|TRBV6-5|.
ASSYPGNTEAF
>TRBJ2-5|TRBV21-1|.
ASSRKKGRGKGETQY
>TRBJ2-7|TRBV4-3|.
ASSQDTGSSSYEQY
>TRBJ1-2|TRBV6-5|.
ASSYGRAYGYT
>TRBJ2-1|TRBV24-1|.
ATSENNEQF
>TRBJ2-3|TRBV20-1|TRBD2
SAPRGGLSTDTQY
>TRBJ2-1|TRBV9|.
ASSVGQVAYNEQF
>TRBJ2-5|TRBV18|.
ASSPLGRVQETQY
>TRBJ2-7|TRBV6-5|TRBD1
ASSYGRGLSYEQY
>TRBJ2-1|TRBV28|.
ASSLRTEQF
>TRBJ1-5|TRBV7-2|TRBD1
ASSLGGQGSSLQPQH
>TRBJ2-5|TRBV20-1|TRBD2
SARGGGIAGEETQY
>TRBJ2-4|TRBV5-1|.
ASRSTTNVNIQY
>TRBJ2-7|TRBV7-9|.
ASTLTTADPYEQY
>TRBJ2-2|TRBV24-1|TRBD1
ATSDSSTGISNTGELF
>TRBJ2-5|TRBV7-2|TRBD2
ASSLTSGAKETQY
>TRBJ2-7|TRBV10-3|TRBD2
AISDPGLSYEQY
>TRBJ1-4|TRBV5-5|.
ASSLWVEKLF
>TRBJ2-7|TRBV5-5|.
ASSSWGGQSYEQY
>TRBJ2-5|TRBV6-1|.
ASSLLTRETQY
>TRBJ1-2|TRBV21-1|.
ASSKGISRDRAYGYT
>TRBJ2-3|TRBV12-3/TRBV12-4|TRBD2
ASSALAGTTDTQY
>TRBJ1-2|TRBV6-5|TRBD1
ASSPQGEDGYT
>TRBJ2-2|TRBV24-1|TRBD2
ATSDSGTSNTGELF
>TRBJ2-1|TRBV7-9|TRBD1
ASSSDREDEQF
>TRBJ2-5|TRBV7-2|.
ASSPGLGAETQY
>TRBJ1-5|TRBV7-9|.
ASSSPASNQPQH
>TRBJ1-2|TRBV3-1|TRBD1
ASSEPDRFYGYT
>TRBJ1-2|TRBV9|.
ASSPDRVGAFSGYT
>TRBJ1-1|TRBV13|TRBD1
ASSQLLTGTGSIWWSDTEAF
>TRBJ2-7|TRBV7-2|TRBD1
ASSVGQPPLYEQY
>TRBJ2-7|TRBV29-1|.
SVTGLTYEQY
>TRBJ1-1|TRBV29-1|.
SVEEHSTEAF
>TRBJ1-1|TRBV29-1|.
SVVRRGEAF
>TRBJ2-3|TRBV20-1|.
SARIGTLKNTQY
>TRBJ2-5|TRBV14|TRBD2
ASSQITSGTVTQY
>TRBJ2-1|TRBV20-1|TRBD2
SVPTSGYNEQF
>TRBJ2-1|TRBV12-5|.
ASGLSRYNEQF
>TRBJ1-5|TRBV12-3/TRBV12-4|.
ASSLDTGKVSNQPQH
>TRBJ1-5|TRBV2|.
ASSDEGPLGNQPQH
>TRBJ2-5|TRBV18|TRBD1
ASSPPDRVDQETQY
>TRBJ2-7|TRBV29-1|.
SVRTGDSYEQY
>TRBJ2-5|TRBV29-1|.
SVTEGQETQY
>TRBJ2-1|TRBV12-3/TRBV12-4|TRBD2
ASRGAGVRNNEQF
>TRBJ2-1|TRBV30|.
AWSVLPGNNEQF
>TRBJ2-5|TRBV27|.
ASSLIGGGETQY
>TRBJ1-5|TRBV20-1|TRBD1
SARTGYEYQPQH
>TRBJ1-1|TRBV20-1|TRBD1
SARDGDRSLNTEAF
>TRBJ2-3|TRBV14|TRBD2
ASSQDRGLAGDSRTDTQY